One sample yielded the 13 T cell receptor beta chains listed below, sequenced in a study of OX40 agonist ivuxolimab in advanced cancers. Measured with immunoSEQ multiplex PCR; TCRdb has only the in-frame clones, and not every one. The repertoire holds tens of thousands of clones, with 92% as singletons. The source material was CD4+ or CD8+ T cells sorted from blood, sampled in a trial of the OX40 agonist ivuxolimab. The receptors shown here come from an adult with an advanced solid tumor such as melanoma, head and neck, liver or kidney cancer.

The gene calls are TRBV4-3 and TRBJ2-2; no clear D. The CDR3 has 13 amino acids. Looked up from germline, CDR1 is LGHNA and CDR2 is YSLEER. Trimming shortened V by 1 base and J by 3 bases, and 3 bases separated the two germline ends. In DNA form, the CDR3 reads TGCGCCAGCAGCCAAGGTTACACCGGGGAGCTGTTTTTT. Its protein is CASSQGYTGELFF.

This clone was observed a few times. The chain links TRBV28 to TRBJ1-5; tentatively, D is TRBD1 (5 bases). V was shortened by 7 bases and J by 6 bases, with 16 bases between the two germline ends. The CDR3 runs 14 residues. Germline V gene lookup returns CDR1 MDHEN and CDR2 SYDVKM. The CDR3: CASTLEGLGQPQHF. CDR3 DNA sequence: TGTGCCAGCACTTTGGAGGGGTTAGGTCAGCCCCAGCATTTT.

The V and J genes are TRBV4-3 and TRBJ2-5; D might be TRBD2 (6 bases). This CDR3 has 16 residues. In germline, CDR1 is LGHNA, CDR2 YSLEER. Trimming took off 4 bases at V and 2 bases at J, with 17 bases between the two ends. This CDR3 reads CASSPLGGSEQETQYF. In nucleotides, the CDR3 is TGCGCCAGCAGCCCCCTTGGAGGGAGTGAGCAAGAGACCCAGTACTTC.

J is TRBJ2-5 and V is TRBV28; possibly TRBD1 or TRBD2 for D (5 bases each). The CDR3 loop spans 14 amino acids. Trimming removed 6 bases from V and 0 bases from J, with 11 bases in between. Germline V gene lookup returns CDR1 MDHEN and CDR2 SYDVKM. CDR3 protein: CASRVGTNQETQYF. CDR3 sequence (DNA): TGTGCCAGCAGGGTAGGGACCAACCAAGAGACCCAGTACTTC.

The chain combines TRBV19 with TRBJ1-1; D not resolved. This CDR3 spans 13 amino acids. The V gene's germline CDR1 is LNHDA and CDR2 SQIVND (reference sequence). V lost 2 bases, J lost 6 bases, and 10 bases lay in between. CDR3 amino acids: CASSIFIGAEAFF. CDR3 bases: TGTGCCAGTAGTATATTTATCGGTGCTGAAGCTTTCTTT.

The chain has TRBV28 and TRBJ2-7; tentatively, D is TRBD2 (5 bases). Germline lookup yields CDR1 MDHEN and CDR2 SYDVKM. Trimming took 10 bases from V and 7 from J, leaving 23 bases between them. The CDR3 runs to 14 residues. In DNA, the CDR3 is TGTGCCACCACACCATTACCCCGGGGAAGGGAGCAGTACTTC. Protein sequence: CATTPLPRGREQYF.

This clone was observed once. This rearrangement joins TRBV10-3 to TRBJ1-2; D may be TRBD1 (5 bases). V lost 4 bases and J 2 bases, leaving 14 bases between the germline ends. CDR1 and CDR2 (germline): ENHRY, SYGVKD. The CDR3 has 15 amino acids. CDR3: CAISGPRGVNYGYTF. The CDR3 nucleotides read TGTGCCATCAGTGGTCCCCGGGGCGTGAACTATGGCTACACCTTC.

This chain uses TRBV14 with TRBJ2-7; D is undetermined. This CDR3 spans 13 amino acids. With 4 bases removed from V and 0 bases from J, the gap between germline ends came to 7 bases. The germline V gene has CDR1 SGHDN and CDR2 FVKESK. CDR3 amino acids: CASSPSSSYEQYV. CDR3 DNA: TGTGCCAGCAGCCCTTCTTCCTCCTACGAGCAGTACGTC.

About this clone itself: One end of the junction does not line up with germline, which may come from a read error. The gene calls are TRBV7-9 and TRBJ2-7; D gene ambiguous. CDR3 length: 16 residues. Germline CDR1 reads SEHNR; CDR2 reads FQNEAQ (reference sequence). The CDR3 loop reads CASSSPTRTISNEQYF. The CDR3 nucleotides are TGTGCCAGCAGCTCGCCCACCAGGACCATCTCCAACGAGCAGTACTTC. The full variable domain, its missing parts supplied by reference TRBV7-9 and TRBJ2-7, is DTGVSQNPRHKITKRGQNVTFRCDPISEHNRLYWYRQTLGQGPEFLTYFQNEAQLEKSRLLSDRFSAERPKGSFSTLEIQRTEQGDSAMYLCASSSPTRTISNEQYFGPGTRLTVT.

The chain uses TRBV5-4 and TRBJ1-1; D is unresolved. Trimming took 0 bases from V and 8 from J, leaving 8 bases between them. Looked up from germline, CDR1 is SGHNT and CDR2 is YYREEE (reference sequence). The CDR3 runs 12 residues. In DNA form, the CDR3 reads TGTGCCAGCAGCTTGGGTACTCTGGAAGCTTTCTTT. Translating it yields CASSLGTLEAFF.

The count of this clone is one. This chain joins TRBV4-2 and TRBJ2-7; the D gene is possibly TRBD1 (5 bases). Germline-derived CDR1 and CDR2 are LGHNA and YNFKEQ. The V and J ends lost 4 bases and 2 bases respectively, with 12 bases between them. There are 14 residues in the CDR3. For the CDR3, the DNA is TGTGCCAGCAGCCCCATAACGGACACCTACGAGCAGTACTTC. Translated: CASSPITDTYEQYF.

The rearrangement joins TRBV28 to TRBJ1-4; D not resolved. The germline V gene encodes CDR1 MDHEN and CDR2 SYDVKM. V was trimmed by 3 bases and J by 5 bases, leaving 4 bases between them. This CDR3 has 12 residues. The CDR3 bases are TGTGCCAGCAGTTTGGGGAATGAAAAACTGTTTTTT. It specifies CASSLGNEKLFF.

Only one count was recorded for this clone. The chain is built from TRBV13 and TRBJ2-1, with 11 bases lining up with TRBD2. There are 15 residues in the CDR3. The V gene's germline CDR1 is PRHDT and CDR2 FYEKMQ (reference sequence). Trimming cost V 5 bases and J 4 bases; bases outside gene matches: 4. The CDR3 nucleotides are TGTGCCAGCAGCCATACTAGCGGGAGTTACAATGAGCAGTTCTTC. Protein: CASSHTSGSYNEQFF.